Listed below are T cell receptor beta chains from one sample, sequenced in a study of T cells after somatic rescue of genetic block. TCRdb's copy holds only in-frame clones and misses some; the assay was immunoSEQ multiplex PCR. The sample lists about 12,000 clones; approximately 74% were seen once. The sequenced sample was peripheral blood mononuclear cells (PBMCs). The origin of the receptors is a boy aged 5-17 years. Both conserved end residues are part of each CDR3. The order of the fields is V gene, J gene, D gene, clone size, CDR3 protein, CDR3 DNA. The D gene is left open where the match is weak. Clone size is not always given. Where it is, it says once, few, many or a class for expanded clones.

TRBV4-2,TRBJ2-4,-,-,CASSQDGNIQYF,TGTGCCAGCAGCCAAGACGGGAACATTCAGTACTTC
TRBV13,TRBJ1-2,TRBD1,-,CASSTGTVSVYTF,TGTGCCAGCAGTACCGGGACAGTGTCAGTCTACACCTTC
TRBV6-5,TRBJ2-4,TRBD1,-,CASSYGQGAAKNIQYF,TGTGCCAGCAGTTACGGACAGGGGGCGGCCAAAAACATTCAGTACTTC
TRBV29-1,TRBJ2-7,TRBD2,-,CSVLAGGRYEQYF,TGCAGCGTATTAGCGGGAGGGAGGTACGAGCAGTACTTC
TRBV27,TRBJ2-5,-,once,CASSFLSQETQYF,TGTGCCAGCAGTTTCTTATCTCAAGAGACCCAGTACTTC
TRBV27,TRBJ2-2,TRBD2,-,CASSWVGLAVGELFF,TGTGCCAGCAGTTGGGTGGGACTAGCGGTTGGGGAGCTGTTTTTT
TRBV7-3,TRBJ2-6,-,few,CASSLPGANVLTF,TGTGCCAGCAGCTTACCTGGGGCCAACGTCCTGACTTTC
TRBV6-6,TRBJ2-7,TRBD1,-,CASSYGRQGHEQYF,TGTGCCAGCAGTTACGGCCGACAGGGACACGAGCAGTACTTC
TRBV20-1,TRBJ2-7,-,-,CSARPWSEQYF,TGCAGTGCTAGGCCGTGGAGCGAGCAGTACTTC
TRBV15,TRBJ2-2,TRBD1,-,CATSRGQGHTGELFF,TGTGCCACCAGCAGGGGACAGGGCCACACCGGGGAGCTGTTTTTT
TRBV28,TRBJ1-2,-,-,CASSPRQGYTF,TGTGCCAGCAGTCCTCGACAGGGCTACACCTTC
TRBV6-1,TRBJ1-6,-,-,CASRINSPLHF,TGTGCCAGCAGGATTAATTCACCCCTCCACTTT
TRBV29-1,TRBJ2-4,-,few,CSVAPGLTGLAKNIQYF,TGCAGCGTTGCCCCGGGCCTTACGGGTCTAGCCAAAAACATTCAGTACTTC
TRBV27,TRBJ2-7,-,few,CASSFGYEQYF,TGTGCCAGCAGTTTCGGATACGAGCAGTACTTC
TRBV5-1,TRBJ2-5,-,-,CASSLGTALQETQYF,TGCGCCAGCAGCTTGGGGACAGCACTTCAAGAGACCCAGTACTTC
TRBV7-8,TRBJ2-7,-,-,CASSFQPSASYEQYF,TGTGCCAGCAGCTTCCAACCTAGCGCTTCCTACGAGCAGTACTTC
TRBV7-3,TRBJ2-2,-,-,CASSLRPDTWGGELFF,TGTGCCAGCAGCTTAAGGCCCGACACGTGGGGCGGGGAGCTGTTTTTT
TRBV11-3,TRBJ2-2,TRBD2,few,CASSSRTSVGELFF,TGTGCCAGCAGCTCCAGGACTAGCGTTGGGGAGCTGTTTTTT
TRBV5-1,TRBJ1-4,TRBD1,-,CASSSTLTGSNEKLFF,TGCGCCAGCAGCTCCACGCTGACAGGGAGTAATGAAAAACTGTTTTTT
TRBV30,TRBJ2-6,-,-,CAGNREPYSGANVLTF,TGTGCCGGAAACAGGGAGCCGTACTCTGGGGCCAACGTCCTGACTTTC
TRBV10-3,TRBJ1-2,TRBD1,few,CAISEFGQGRDGYTF,TGTGCCATCAGTGAGTTCGGACAGGGCCGGGATGGCTACACCTTC
TRBV28,TRBJ2-7,TRBD1,-,CASSLWGQFPYEQYF,TGTGCCAGCAGTTTATGGGGACAGTTCCCCTACGAGCAGTACTTC
TRBV13,TRBJ2-7,-,-,CASSLRAINHEQYF,TGTGCCAGCAGCTTAAGGGCGATAAACCACGAGCAGTACTTC
TRBV28,TRBJ2-7,-,-,CASSLVRGHEQYF,TGTGCCAGCAGTTTAGTCAGGGGCCACGAGCAGTACTTC
TRBV27,TRBJ1-6,-,-,CASSFVNGSPLHF,TGTGCCAGCAGTTTCGTCAACGGCTCACCCCTCCACTTT
TRBV14,TRBJ1-5,TRBD1,-,CASSPRQGQQPQHF,TGTGCCAGCAGCCCTCGACAGGGGCAGCAGCCCCAGCATTTT
TRBV6-5,TRBJ1-4,-,medium-sized,CASSKGGMYNEKLFF,TGTGCCAGCAGTAAGGGCGGAATGTATAATGAAAAACTGTTTTTT
TRBV27,TRBJ1-1,-,-,CASSLYGGYRNTEAFF,TGTGCCAGCAGTTTATACGGGGGTTACAGGAACACTGAAGCTTTCTTT
TRBV5-6,TRBJ1-2,-,few,CASSLAEYGYTF,TGTGCCAGCAGCTTGGCCGAATATGGCTACACCTTC